The 23 T cell receptor beta chains given below trace back to one sample, sequenced in a study of cytomegalovirus exposure and HLA in healthy donors. It was with 60 Vbeta and 13 Jbeta primers that the PCR ran. The data were produced by immunoSEQ multiplex PCR, yet TCRdb's version contains in-frame clones alone and is incomplete. The sample includes more than 150,000 clones, less than 85% of them seen just once. Input material: PBMCs. These receptors came from a girl aged 10 to 17 in good health and CMV-seropositive.

This clone was recorded once. The rearrangement uses TRBV5-6 and TRBJ2-7; weak D call: TRBD1 (6 bases). CDR1 and CDR2 from the germline V gene are SGHDT and YYEEEE. The CDR3 runs to 13 residues. Trimming left V 4 bases short and J 6 bases short, with 14 bases between. CDR3 in DNA: TGTGCCAGCAGCCTACTGACAGGTAGCGAGCAGTACTTC. This codes for CASSLLTGSEQYF.

This clone appeared a few times. This chain joins TRBV19 and TRBJ1-1; D might be TRBD1 (6 bases). The germline gives CDR1 LNHDA, CDR2 SQIVND (reference sequence). The CDR3 extends over 14 amino acids. The V and J ends lost 0 bases and 5 bases respectively, with 10 bases between them. CDR3 sequence reads: CASSIDAGVTEAFF. CDR3 DNA sequence: TGTGCCAGTAGTATAGATGCAGGGGTGACTGAAGCTTTCTTT. Complete variable domain (other parts from reference TRBV19 and TRBJ1-1): DGGITQSPKYLFRKEGQNVTLSCEQNLNHDAMYWYRQDPGQGLRLIYYSQIVNDFQKGDIAEGYSVSREKKESFPLTVTSAQKNPTAFYLCASSIDAGVTEAFFGQGTRLTVV.

The rearrangement links TRBV19 to TRBJ1-2, with D possibly matching TRBD1 (5 bases). V lost 4 bases to trimming and J lost 7 bases, with 16 bases between them. Per germline, CDR1 LNHDA and CDR2 SQIVND (reference sequence). The CDR3 spans 14 residues. CDR3: CASSTLGALTGYTF. CDR3 DNA sequence: TGTGCCAGTAGTACCCTTGGGGCGTTGACTGGCTACACCTTC. The entire variable domain, with the rest obtained from reference TRBV19 and TRBJ1-2, is as follows: DGGITQSPKYLFRKEGQNVTLSCEQNLNHDAMYWYRQDPGQGLRLIYYSQIVNDFQKGDIAEGYSVSREKKESFPLTVTSAQKNPTAFYLCASSTLGALTGYTFGSGTRLTVV.

This clone is a singleton in its sample. Other DNA sequences in this specimen translate into the identical CDR3. The rearrangement links TRBV5-1 to TRBJ2-3; D uncertain. V was cut by 4 bases and J by 0 bases, with 3 bases left in between. Germline V gene data show CDR1 as SGHRS and CDR2 as YFSETQ. This CDR3 has 12 amino acids. The CDR3 DNA sequence: TGCGCCAGCAGCGTAAGCACAGATACGCAGTATTTT. Translating it yields CASSVSTDTQYF. The full variable domain, its missing parts supplied by reference TRBV5-1 and TRBJ2-3, is KAGVTQTPRYLIKTRGQQVTLSCSPISGHRSVSWYQQTPGQGLQFLFEYFSETQRNKGNFPGRFSGRQFSNSRSEMNVSTLELGDSALYLCASSVSTDTQYFGPGTRLTVL.

CDR3 in amino acids: CASSRSPGEKLFF. The CDR3 DNA reads as TGTGCCAGCAGCCGTTCGCCGGGGGAAAAACTGTTTTTT. This sequence joins TRBV14 and TRBJ1-4, with D unclear. CDR3 length: 13 amino acids. Germline V gene lookup returns CDR1 SGHDN and CDR2 FVKESK. V lost 4 bases to trimming and J lost 8 bases, with 11 bases between them.

The chain couples TRBV27 to TRBJ2-2, with TRBD1 as a possible D gene (6 bases). CDR3 length: 14 residues. The germline V gene has CDR1 MNHEY and CDR2 SMNVEV (reference sequence). With 10 bases removed from V and 0 bases from J, the gap between germline ends came to 12 bases. As DNA, the CDR3 is TGTGCCACTTCAGGGACAACGAACACCGGGGAGCTGTTTTTT. Translated, it gives CATSGTTNTGELFF.

This chain joins TRBV7-2 and TRBJ2-7; 10 bases map to TRBD1. The V segment lost 1 base and the J segment 2 bases; nucleotides outside the gene matches: 5. The germline CDR1 and CDR2 sequences are SGHTA and FQGNSA. This CDR3 contains 16 residues. CDR3 region: CASSLGAGTGAYEQYF. Written as DNA, the CDR3 is TGTGCCAGCAGCTTAGGGGCCGGGACAGGGGCCTACGAGCAGTACTTC.

This chain joins TRBV20-1 and TRBJ2-5; D not resolved. The CDR3 is 11 amino acids. The germline gives CDR1 DFQATT, CDR2 SNEGSKA (reference sequence). The germline V and J ends were trimmed by 2 bases and 5 bases, with 6 bases remaining between them. CDR3 protein: CSARKEETQYF. In DNA, the CDR3 is TGCAGTGCTAGAAAGGAGGAGACCCAGTACTTC.

CDR3 in DNA: TGCGCCAGCAGCTCGGGACAGGGCTCAACCCTGAACTGGGATGAGCAGTTCTTC. Its translation is CASSSGQGSTLNWDEQFF. The rearrangement uses TRBV5-1 and TRBJ2-1, with 9 bases that match TRBD1. V gave up 3 bases and J gave up 8 bases; unmatched junction bases: 18. Germline lookup yields CDR1 SGHRS and CDR2 YFSETQ. The length of the CDR3 is 18 residues.

This clone was counted once. V gene TRBV27 combines with J gene TRBJ2-2, with a weak D call TRBD1 (5 bases). Trimming pared 6 bases from V and 5 bases from J, leaving 7 bases between. Per the germline V gene, CDR1 is MNHEY and CDR2 is SMNVEV (reference sequence). This CDR3 is built from 12 residues. DNA for the CDR3: TGTGCCAGCAGCAGGGTAACCGGGGAGCTGTTTTTT. Its protein is CASSRVTGELFF.

The DNA of the CDR3 is TGTGCCATCTCGAGACAGGGGCCCCCAGAGACCCAGTACTTC. This encodes CAISRQGPPETQYF. The chain recombines TRBV10-3 with TRBJ2-5, with 8 bases lining up with TRBD1. V shed 8 bases and J 4 bases; nucleotides not matched to a gene: 9. Per the germline V gene, CDR1 is ENHRY and CDR2 is SYGVKD. The CDR3 spans 14 residues.

The chain employs TRBV7-2 and TRBJ2-7; 11 nucleotides line up with TRBD1. Unmatched junction bases numbered 12, after V lost 5 bases and J lost 12 bases. CDR1 and CDR2 from the germline V gene are SGHTA and FQGNSA. This CDR3 contains 14 residues. DNA for the CDR3: TGTGCCAGCAGCCAGGGGGACAGGGGGGGGCTCCTGTACTTC. It yields the protein CASSQGDRGGLLYF. Full variable domain (rest looked up from reference TRBV7-2 and TRBJ2-7): GAGVSQSPSNKVTEKGKDVELRCDPISGHTALYWYRQSLGQGLEFLIYFQGNSAPDKSGLPSDRFSAERTGGSVSTLTIQRTQQEDSAVYLCASSQGDRGGLLYFGPGTRLTVT.

A word on this clone: A junction end diverges from the germline sequence, so it may reflect a read error. This chain links TRBV7-9 with TRBJ2-2; the match to TRBD2 covers 9 bases. Germline V gives CDR1 SEHNR, CDR2 FQNEAQ (reference sequence). This CDR3 is built from 17 residues. In nucleotides, the CDR3 is TGTTCCAGCAGCTGGGGGCTGGGACTAGCCAACACCGGGGAGCTGTTTTTT. Translation gives CSSSWGLGLANTGELFF.

This clone was seen a few times. The chain joins TRBV18 to TRBJ1-5, with a possible D match to TRBD1 (6 bases). V lost 2 bases, J lost 4 bases, and 9 bases lay in between. The germline V gene has CDR1 KGHSH and CDR2 LQKENI. The CDR3 sequence is 14 residues long. CDR3 DNA sequence: TGTGCCAGCTCACCAGGGGGCCCAAATCAGCCCCAGCATTTT. This sequence encodes CASSPGGPNQPQHF. The full variable domain, in which reference TRBV18 and TRBJ1-5 provide the parts outside the CDR3, is NAGVMQNPRHLVRRRGQEARLRCSPMKGHSHVYWYRQLPEEGLKFMVYLQKENIIDESGMPKERFSAEFPKEGPSILRIQQVVRGDSAAYFCASSPGGPNQPQHFGDGTRLSIL.

The gene calls are TRBV10-3 and TRBJ2-1; 9 positions match TRBD1. The CDR3 sequence is 13 residues long. The germline V gene has CDR1 ENHRY and CDR2 SYGVKD. V dropped 10 bases and J dropped 2; count of bases not matched to a gene: 3. CDR3 residues: CASRQGAYNEQFF. The CDR3, as DNA: TGTGCCAGCCGACAGGGGGCCTACAATGAGCAGTTCTTC.

The chain employs TRBV28 and TRBJ1-1; D unclear. This CDR3 spans 13 amino acids. Per the germline V gene, CDR1 is MDHEN and CDR2 is SYDVKM. Trimming cost V 5 bases and J 10 bases, with 17 bases left between them. CDR3 protein: CASSLGTSPRAFF. CDR3 nucleotides: TGTGCCAGCAGTCTGGGTACATCCCCTAGAGCTTTCTTT.

To note about this clone: The identical CDR3 is also encoded by other nucleotide sequences in the sample. The J gene is TRBJ2-7, the V gene TRBV6-5; 11 positions agree with TRBD1. Germline V gene sequence: CDR1 MNHEY, CDR2 SVGAGI. The V segment lost 2 bases and the J segment 2 bases; nucleotides outside the gene matches: 2. This CDR3 comprises 15 residues. The CDR3: CASSYPGQGAYEQYF. CDR3 nucleotides: TGTGCCAGCAGTTACCCGGGACAGGGGGCCTACGAGCAGTACTTC.

This clone occurred a few times. V is TRBV5-1 and J is TRBJ2-7, with 13 nucleotides matching TRBD2. CDR1 SGHRS and CDR2 YFSETQ come from the germline V gene. The CDR3 runs 17 residues. J lost 3 bases, V lost 0 bases, and 6 bases had no gene match. As DNA, the CDR3 is TGCGCCAGCAGCTTGGGGACTAGCGGGGGTGGATTCTACGAGCAGTACTTC. It codes for CASSLGTSGGGFYEQYF.

The rearrangement links TRBV5-1 to TRBJ2-5; D ambiguous. The V gene lost 4 bases and the J gene lost 4 bases, with 11 bases spanning the gap. The CDR3 covers 13 residues. Looked up from germline, CDR1 is SGHRS and CDR2 is YFSETQ. CDR3 DNA sequence: TGCGCCAGCAGCCCAGCTAGGTTAGAGACCCAGTACTTC. Its protein is CASSPARLETQYF.

This chain joins TRBV5-6 and TRBJ2-1; possible D gene TRBD2, 5 bases. Germline CDR1 is SGHDT and CDR2 is YYEEEE. The CDR3 totals 14 residues. The V and J ends lost 7 bases and 0 bases respectively, with 11 bases between them. Written as DNA, the CDR3 is TGTGCCAGCGTCCGGGAAAGCTCCTACAATGAGCAGTTCTTC. Translation: CASVRESSYNEQFF.

The chain links TRBV19 to TRBJ2-3; 9 bases agree with TRBD2. This CDR3 is 15 amino acids long. Germline V CDR1 and CDR2: LNHDA, SQIVND (reference sequence). The V and J ends lost 7 bases and 6 bases, in that order; junction bases with no gene match: 11. CDR3 sequence (DNA): TGTGCCAGTACAAATAGCGGGGGCTCGGCTGATACGCAGTATTTT. Translating gives CASTNSGGSADTQYF. Looking up the rest from reference TRBV19 and TRBJ2-3 gives the full variable domain: DGGITQSPKYLFRKEGQNVTLSCEQNLNHDAMYWYRQDPGQGLRLIYYSQIVNDFQKGDIAEGYSVSREKKESFPLTVTSAQKNPTAFYLCASTNSGGSADTQYFGPGTRLTVL.

In nucleotides, the CDR3 is TGTGCCAGCAGCCCAGGGGTTGTCTGGGATCAGCCCCAGCATTTT. Protein: CASSPGVVWDQPQHF. The rearrangement uses TRBV2 and TRBJ1-5, with a possible D match to TRBD1 (6 bases). V shed 6 bases and J shed 5 bases, with 17 bases lying between them. CDR3 length equals 15 residues. CDR1 SNHLY and CDR2 FYNNEI come from the germline V gene.

The chain has TRBV25-1 and TRBJ2-5; weak D call: TRBD2 (5 bases). The CDR3 contains 14 residues. Germline V lookup: CDR1 MGHDK, CDR2 SYGVNS. V lost 8 bases, J lost 1 base, and 14 bases lay in between. CDR3 in DNA: TGTGCCAGCTCGGGGTTCACCGTCCAAGAGACCCAGTACTTC. Translated: CASSGFTVQETQYF.